This T cell receptor beta chain derives from a study of blood T cell repertoires in COVID-19. Study-level information: The cDNA or gDNA used as material had been derived from T cells, B-cell-depleted T cells, or PBMCs.

Libraries were prepared by immunoSEQ multiplex PCR; TCRdb keeps only in-frame clonotypes and omits some of them. Seen here are some 120,000 clones, 90% observed once, and the top ten hold about 4.6%. The V gene end was trimmed by 2 bases and the J gene end by 5 bases; junction bases not matched to a gene: 13. Germline CDR1 and CDR2: SGDLS and YYNGEE. CDR3 length: 17 residues. Input material: peripheral blood. The clonotype originates from a man in his fifties or sixties with COVID-19, enrolled during active disease. The chain employs TRBV9 and TRBJ2-7, with TRBD1 matching 10 bases. Here the CDR3 DNA reads TGTGCCAGCAGCGTGGCCCCTACCGGGACAGGGGATCACGAGCAGTACTTC. Translated: CASSVAPTGTGDHEQYF.